This is a list of T cell receptor beta chains from one sample in a study of T cells in localized non-small cell lung cancer. Produced via immunoSEQ multiplex PCR; TCRdb's table is partial and in-frame only. This sample has about 7,300 clones, with roughly 23% found just once. Sequenced here: lung tumor tissue, sampled before any cancer treatment. The receptor set was obtained from a man aged 35-69 years with stage III squamous cell lung carcinoma. CDR3s include the opening cysteine and the closing phenylalanine or tryptophan. D genes are given only for firm matches. Clone size, where shown, is once, few, many, or a class for clones that have expanded.

J: TRBJ1-4
D: TRBD1
length: 16
size: -
V: TRBV6-8
CDR3: CASSYGAGQGFEKLFF
DNA: TGTGCCAGCAGTTACGGAGCAGGACAGGGGTTCGAAAAACTGTTTTTT

J: TRBJ1-6
D: -
length: 14
size: -
V: TRBV5-1
CDR3: CASSSRDINSPLHF
DNA: TGCGCCAGCAGCTCCCGGGACATAAATTCACCCCTCCACTTT

J: TRBJ1-5
D: TRBD1
length: 15
size: -
V: TRBV12-5
CDR3: CASTRTGGSNQPQHF
DNA: TGTGCCAGCACCCGGACAGGGGGAAGCAATCAGCCCCAGCATTTT

J: TRBJ2-6
D: TRBD1
length: 17
size: -
V: TRBV9
CDR3: CASSRQGVTSGANVLTF
DNA: TGTGCCAGCAGTCGGCAGGGGGTGACCTCTGGGGCCAACGTCCTGACTTTC

J: TRBJ1-1
D: -
length: 21
size: -
V: TRBV28
CDR3: CASSLPLSGTAYFGGNTEAFF
DNA: TGTGCCAGCAGTTTACCCCTATCGGGGACCGCTTACTTTGGGGGGAACACTGAAGCTTTCTTT

J: TRBJ2-2
D: TRBD2
length: 14
size: -
V: TRBV6-8
CDR3: CASSLRLAGGELFF
DNA: TGTGCCAGCAGTTTAAGACTAGCTGGCGGGGAGCTGTTTTTT

J: TRBJ2-1
D: -
length: 14
size: once
V: TRBV29-1
CDR3: CSVEPIMWRNEQFF
DNA: TGCAGCGTTGAACCCATAATGTGGAGGAATGAGCAGTTCTTC

J: TRBJ2-5
D: TRBD1
length: 14
size: -
V: TRBV5-1
CDR3: CASSLGQLRETQYF
DNA: TGCGCCAGCAGCCTGGGACAGTTGAGAGAGACCCAGTACTTC

J: TRBJ1-2
D: -
length: 15
size: -
V: TRBV9
CDR3: CASSVAPTVNYGYTF
DNA: TGTGCCAGCAGCGTAGCCCCGACTGTTAACTATGGCTACACCTTC

J: TRBJ2-7
D: TRBD1
length: 15
size: few
V: TRBV11-3
CDR3: CASSLTGQGNYEQYF
DNA: TGTGCCAGCAGCTTAACGGGACAGGGGAACTACGAGCAGTACTTC

J: TRBJ1-4
D: -
length: 15
size: -
V: TRBV5-1
CDR3: CASSLGSSTNEKLFF
DNA: TGCGCCAGCAGCTTGGGGAGCTCAACTAATGAAAAACTGTTTTTT

J: TRBJ2-1
D: TRBD2
length: 13
size: -
V: TRBV19
CDR3: CASSLGTSGQQFF
DNA: TGTGCCAGTAGTCTTGGGACTAGCGGTCAGCAGTTCTTC

J: TRBJ1-2
D: -
length: 15
size: -
V: TRBV11-3
CDR3: CASSLSLDRAYGYTF
DNA: TGTGCCAGCAGCTTATCCCTAGACAGAGCCTATGGCTACACCTTC

J: TRBJ2-2
D: -
length: 16
size: few
V: TRBV9
CDR3: CASSVGSMGNTGELFF
DNA: TGTGCCAGCAGCGTAGGTAGTATGGGCAACACCGGGGAGCTGTTTTTT

J: TRBJ1-1
D: -
length: 15
size: few
V: TRBV28
CDR3: CASSLGGADGTEAFF
DNA: TGTGCCAGCAGTTTGGGGGGAGCGGACGGGACTGAAGCTTTCTTT

J: TRBJ2-2
D: TRBD1
length: 17
size: -
V: TRBV18
CDR3: CASSPTGGRANTGELFF
DNA: TGTGCCAGCTCACCAACAGGGGGCAGGGCGAACACCGGGGAGCTGTTTTTT

J: TRBJ2-1
D: TRBD2
length: 16
size: -
V: TRBV19
CDR3: CASLGGGEEAYNEQFF
DNA: TGTGCCAGTTTGGGCGGGGGGGAGGAAGCCTACAATGAGCAGTTCTTC

J: TRBJ2-4
D: -
length: 12
size: -
V: TRBV12-5
CDR3: CASESRTSIQYF
DNA: TGTGCCAGCGAGTCCAGGACGAGCATTCAGTACTTC

J: TRBJ2-1
D: TRBD2
length: 16
size: few
V: TRBV9
CDR3: CASSVSSGSSYNEQFF
DNA: TGTGCCAGCAGCGTTTCTAGCGGGAGTTCCTACAATGAGCAGTTCTTC

J: TRBJ2-1
D: TRBD1
length: 14
size: -
V: TRBV19
CDR3: CASIPPGQGNEQFF
DNA: TGTGCCAGTATACCCCCCGGACAGGGGAATGAGCAGTTCTTC

J: TRBJ2-6
D: TRBD1
length: 18
size: many
V: TRBV11-3
CDR3: CASSSSGTGSSGANVLTF
DNA: TGTGCCAGCAGCTCCTCCGGGACAGGGAGCTCTGGGGCCAACGTCCTGACTTTC

J: TRBJ2-7
D: TRBD1
length: 16
size: -
V: TRBV19
CDR3: CASSIVGRGPNYEQYF
DNA: TGTGCCAGTAGTATAGTCGGCAGGGGGCCCAATTACGAGCAGTACTTC

J: TRBJ2-7
D: TRBD1
length: 14
size: -
V: TRBV6-8
CDR3: CASSLTGGSYEQYF
DNA: TGTGCCAGCAGCCTTACAGGGGGGAGCTACGAGCAGTACTTC

J: TRBJ2-3
D: -
length: 15
size: -
V: TRBV6-8
CDR3: CASTLGALRTDTQYF
DNA: TGTGCCAGCACCCTAGGAGCCTTAAGGACAGATACGCAGTATTTT

J: TRBJ2-6
D: -
length: 14
size: few
V: TRBV30
CDR3: CAWSVRGSPNVLTF
DNA: TGTGCCTGGAGTGTACGGGGGTCGCCCAACGTCCTGACTTTC

J: TRBJ2-7
D: TRBD1
length: 13
size: -
V: TRBV19
CDR3: CASASTGTYEQYF
DNA: TGTGCCAGTGCCTCGACAGGGACCTACGAGCAGTACTTC

J: TRBJ2-5
D: -
length: 14
size: -
V: TRBV28
CDR3: CASSLEGYQETQYF
DNA: TGTGCCAGCAGCTTAGAGGGGTACCAAGAGACCCAGTACTTC

J: TRBJ2-7
D: TRBD2
length: 16
size: many
V: TRBV11-3
CDR3: CASSLGPPSGGNEQYF
DNA: TGTGCCAGCAGCTTAGGACCCCCTAGCGGGGGGAACGAGCAGTACTTC

J: TRBJ1-1
D: -
length: 13
size: medium-sized
V: TRBV6-8
CDR3: CASSTISNTEAFF
DNA: TGTGCCAGCAGCACGATCAGTAACACTGAAGCTTTCTTT

J: TRBJ2-7
D: TRBD1
length: 15
size: few
V: TRBV9
CDR3: CASSVGTGVAYEQYF
DNA: TGTGCCAGCAGCGTTGGGACAGGGGTAGCCTACGAGCAGTACTTC

J: TRBJ2-2
D: -
length: 14
size: -
V: TRBV11-3
CDR3: CASSRTRNTGELFF
DNA: TGTGCCAGCAGCCGCACTAGGAACACCGGGGAGCTGTTTTTT

J: TRBJ2-2
D: TRBD2
length: 17
size: -
V: TRBV14
CDR3: CASSQDTTSGYTGELFF
DNA: TGTGCCAGCAGCCAAGATACAACTAGCGGATACACCGGGGAGCTGTTTTTT

J: TRBJ2-7
D: -
length: 14
size: -
V: TRBV11-3
CDR3: CASSLDPGSYEQYF
DNA: TGTGCCAGCAGCTTAGATCCTGGATCCTACGAGCAGTACTTC

J: TRBJ1-2
D: TRBD1
length: 16
size: many
V: TRBV23-1
CDR3: CASSQGTGANNYGYTF
DNA: TGCGCCAGCAGCCAAGGGACAGGGGCCAATAACTATGGCTACACCTTC

J: TRBJ2-7
D: TRBD2
length: 15
size: medium-sized
V: TRBV13
CDR3: CASSLGRLAGYEQYF
DNA: TGTGCCAGCAGCTTAGGCCGGCTAGCGGGCTACGAGCAGTACTTC

J: TRBJ2-7
D: -
length: 14
size: few
V: TRBV11-3
CDR3: CASSSRRAPYEQYF
DNA: TGTGCCAGCAGCTCTCGGCGGGCGCCCTACGAGCAGTACTTC

J: TRBJ1-3
D: -
length: 15
size: -
V: TRBV11-3
CDR3: CASSWGGVSFDTIYF
DNA: TGTGCCAGCAGCTGGGGTGGGGTATCCTTTGACACCATATATTTT